This record looks at one TCR beta chain sequence and its context. Antigen: not known. This sample is drawn from a study of CD8+CD57+ T cells in acquired aplastic anemia. Overall study context: DNA recovered from sorted CD4+ and CD8+ cells had a mean of around 3.3 ug.

Looked up from germline, CDR1 is SGHVS and CDR2 is FNYEAQ. The length of the CDR3 is 14 residues. Trimming removed 5 bases from V and 0 bases from J; junction bases left unmatched: 4. Profiling that covered TCR beta VDJ and CDR3 relied on genomic DNA as its template. Each CDR3 protein gets one entry after TCRdb re-called the reads with MiXCR. The sample shows approximately 180,000 distinct CDR3 sequences, around 50% of them seen only once. Sequenced patients had shown CD8+CD57+ cell expansion by flow cytometry. Study observations and caveats: Between patients and controls, CD8+ Simpson's diversity did not vary significantly.

The chain combines TRBV7-6 with TRBJ2-7; 7 nucleotides align to TRBD1. This TCR came from a human donor with aplastic anemia. What was sequenced was sorted CD4+, CD8+, or CD8+CD57+ T cells (not recorded which) from PBMCs. CDR3 sequence reads: CASSLTGPSYEQYF. DNA of the CDR3: TGTGCCAGCAGCCTGACAGGGCCCTCCTACGAGCAGTACTTC.